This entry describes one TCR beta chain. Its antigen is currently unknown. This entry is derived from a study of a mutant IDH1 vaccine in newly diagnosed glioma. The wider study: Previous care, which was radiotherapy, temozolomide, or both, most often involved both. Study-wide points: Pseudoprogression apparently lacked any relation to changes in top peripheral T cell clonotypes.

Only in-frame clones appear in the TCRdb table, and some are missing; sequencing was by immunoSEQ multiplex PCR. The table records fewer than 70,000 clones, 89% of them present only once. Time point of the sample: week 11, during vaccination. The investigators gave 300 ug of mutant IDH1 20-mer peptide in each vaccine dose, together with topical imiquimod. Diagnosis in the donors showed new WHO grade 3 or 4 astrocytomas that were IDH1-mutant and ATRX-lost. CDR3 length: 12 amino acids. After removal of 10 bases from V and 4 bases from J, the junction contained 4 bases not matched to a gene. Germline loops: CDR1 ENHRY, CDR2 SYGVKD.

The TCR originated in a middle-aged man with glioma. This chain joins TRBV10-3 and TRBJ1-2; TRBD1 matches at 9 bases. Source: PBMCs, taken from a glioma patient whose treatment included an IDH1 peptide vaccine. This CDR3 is CATGQGSYGYTF. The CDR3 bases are TGTGCCACCGGACAGGGGAGCTATGGCTACACCTTC.